The rows below give T cell receptor beta chains drawn from one sample of a study of cytomegalovirus exposure and HLA in healthy donors. TCRdb's table, derived via immunoSEQ multiplex PCR, lists solely in-frame clones and lacks some. The sample lists 70,000 to 95,000 clones; 80% to 90% were seen once. The sample was PBMCs. The receptors were gathered from a woman in her twenties or thirties in good health and CMV-seronegative. Both conserved end residues are trimmed from each CDR3.

V gene: TRBV7-9
J gene: TRBJ2-7
CDR3 length: 13
CDR3 protein: SSSPQRERSYEQY

V gene: TRBV18
J gene: TRBJ2-5
CDR3 length: 14
CDR3 protein: ASSPVSAGVGETQY

V gene: TRBV19
J gene: TRBJ1-1
CDR3 length: 11
CDR3 protein: ASSRQGRTEAF

V gene: TRBV27
J gene: TRBJ2-5
CDR3 length: 12
CDR3 protein: ASRDGRHRETQY

V gene: TRBV7-2
J gene: TRBJ2-3
CDR3 length: 13
CDR3 protein: ASLMGQPSTDTQY

V gene: TRBV19
J gene: TRBJ1-5
CDR3 length: 13
CDR3 protein: ASSTTGVGGQPQH

V gene: TRBV7-9
J gene: TRBJ1-1
CDR3 length: 11
CDR3 protein: ASSSSGGGEAF

V gene: TRBV5-6
J gene: TRBJ2-3
CDR3 length: 10
CDR3 protein: ASRRGPYTQY

V gene: TRBV9
J gene: TRBJ2-2
CDR3 length: 10
CDR3 protein: ASSQVGGELF

V gene: TRBV9
J gene: TRBJ2-7
CDR3 length: 13
CDR3 protein: ASSPWGQGSYEQY

V gene: TRBV11-2
J gene: TRBJ1-1
CDR3 length: 11
CDR3 protein: ASSLKRRTEAF

V gene: TRBV9
J gene: TRBJ1-1
CDR3 length: 13
CDR3 protein: ASSSRDRETTEAF

V gene: TRBV5-1
J gene: TRBJ1-1
CDR3 length: 11
CDR3 protein: ASSFDGGTEAF